The clone carrying this T cell receptor (beta chain) was recorded a few times. Its antigen is currently unknown. Other DNA sequences in this specimen translate into the identical CDR3. Reverse transcribed after extraction, RNA yielded cDNA as the sequencing template. Libraries were prepared by immunoSEQ multiplex PCR; TCRdb keeps only in-frame clonotypes and omits some of them. The table has 140,000 to 150,000 clones, approximately 49% seen once. This entry belongs to a study of CD8+ T cells in alopecia areata. Whole-study context: Treated patients were given 5 to 10 mg oral tofacitinib twice daily. The duration of tofacitinib was 6 to 18 months, with 6 months off drug afterward. Findings and caveats of the study: Possibly because of HLA-related factors, TCR sharing was less clear across patients than in mice.

Peripheral blood and lesional scalp punch biopsies were taken from alopecia areata patients. From germline, CDR1 is SGHTA and CDR2 FQGTGA. V was clipped by 1 base and J by 0 bases, with 10 bases between them. The CDR3 has 16 amino acids. The sample in question was CD4+ T cells sorted from blood, obtained at week 0. The sequence was collected from a human donor with alopecia areata. V gene TRBV7-3 combines with J gene TRBJ2-1, with D hard to call. CDR3 bases: TGTGCCAGCAGCTTAATTGGCGGCAGCTCCTACAATGAGCAGTTCTTC. This sequence encodes CASSLIGGSSYNEQFF. Using reference TRBV7-3 and TRBJ2-1 for the parts outside the CDR3, the full variable domain is GAGVSQTPSNKVTEKGKYVELRCDPISGHTALYWYRQSLGQGPEFLIYFQGTGAADDSGLPNDRFFAVRPEGSVSTLKIQRTERGDSAVYLCASSLIGGSSYNEQFFGPGTRLTVL.